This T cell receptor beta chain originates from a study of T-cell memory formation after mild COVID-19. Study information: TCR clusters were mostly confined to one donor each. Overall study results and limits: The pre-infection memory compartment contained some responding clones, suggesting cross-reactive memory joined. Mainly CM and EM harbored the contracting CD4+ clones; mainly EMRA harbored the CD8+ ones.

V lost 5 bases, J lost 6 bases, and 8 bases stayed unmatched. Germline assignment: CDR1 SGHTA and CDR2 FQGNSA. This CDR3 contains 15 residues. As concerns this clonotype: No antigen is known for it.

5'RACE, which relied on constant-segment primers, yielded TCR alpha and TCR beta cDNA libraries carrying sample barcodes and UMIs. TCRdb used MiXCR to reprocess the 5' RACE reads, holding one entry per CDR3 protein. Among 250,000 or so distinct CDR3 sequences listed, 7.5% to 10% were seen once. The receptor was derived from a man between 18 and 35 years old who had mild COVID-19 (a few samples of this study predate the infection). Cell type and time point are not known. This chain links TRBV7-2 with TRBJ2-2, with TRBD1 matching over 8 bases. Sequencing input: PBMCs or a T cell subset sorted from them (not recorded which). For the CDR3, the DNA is TGTGCCAGCAGCACCTACCGACAGGGGCCCGGGGAGCTGTTTTTT. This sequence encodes CASSTYRQGPGELFF.